A single sample is the source of the 8 T cell receptor beta chains below, sequenced in a study of blood T cells in healthy people across ages. A J-beta primer mix and a sample-barcoded 5' primer were used in a second PCR of about 7 to 12 cycles. TCRdb re-called the 5' RACE reads through MiXCR, storing one row per CDR3 protein. The table has about 590,000 distinct CDR3 sequences, less than 35% seen once. The sample consisted of blood. These receptors were obtained from a woman older than 75 in good health.

A word on this clonotype: A much larger clone is a single base away; this may be a read error. DNA of the CDR3: TGTGCCACCAGTACTGACAGGGGAGCTAATGAAAAACTGTTTTTT. Its protein product is CATSTDRGANEKLFF. V and J are TRBV10-3 and TRBJ1-4, with TRBD1 matching over 8 bases. Germline CDR1 is ENHRY and CDR2 is SYGVKD. The CDR3 sequence is 15 residues long.

The rearrangement links TRBV7-2 to TRBJ1-2, with D possibly being TRBD1 (5 bases). CDR1 SGHTA and CDR2 FQGNSA come from the germline V gene. The CDR3 has 13 residues. The V end was cut by 0 bases, the J end by 8 bases, with 10 bases between. The CDR3 sequence is CASSLARQGGYTF. Here the CDR3 DNA reads TGTGCCAGCAGCTTAGCGCGGCAGGGAGGCTACACCTTC.

This clonotype has a count of ten or more. The chain uses TRBV7-3 and TRBJ1-1, with a tentative D call TRBD1 (5 bases). V was pared by 4 bases and J by 5 bases, with 11 bases between. Germline CDR1 and CDR2: SGHTA and FQGTGA. The CDR3 runs 13 residues. CDR3 coding DNA: TGTGCCAGCAGCTCCCGGGGGGGGACTGAAGCTTTCTTT. Its translation is CASSSRGGTEAFF.

This chain links TRBV2 with TRBJ2-5, with D perhaps TRBD1 (6 bases). The V gene's germline CDR1 is SNHLY and CDR2 FYNNEI. Trimming pared 7 bases from V and 2 bases from J, leaving 11 bases between. The CDR3 loop spans 13 amino acids. CDR3 in amino acids: CASNRDKQETQYF. The CDR3 nucleotides are TGTGCCAGCAACCGGGACAAACAAGAGACCCAGTACTTC.

This clonotype was recorded a few times. J is TRBJ1-5 and V is TRBV7-2; tentative D call: TRBD1 (5 bases). The length of the CDR3 is 14 residues. CDR1 SGHTA and CDR2 FQGNSA come from the germline V gene. V lost 5 bases, J lost 6 bases, and 14 bases lay in between. CDR3: CASSERGGGQPQHF. The CDR3 DNA reads as TGTGCCAGCAGCGAACGGGGGGGAGGTCAGCCCCAGCATTTT.

CDR3 sequence (DNA): TGTGCCAGCAGCTTGGGCCAGGAGCCCCACAATGAGCAGTTCTTC. It codes for CASSLGQEPHNEQFF. V usage is TRBV5-5 and J usage is TRBJ2-1; D is uncertain. Germline CDR1 is SGHKS and CDR2 is YYEKEE (reference sequence). V was pared by 0 bases and J by 5 bases, with 12 bases between. The CDR3 contains 15 residues. The variable domain in full, with the rest retrieved from reference TRBV5-5 and TRBJ2-1, is DAGVTQSPTHLIKTRGQQVTLRCSPISGHKSVSWYQQVLGQGPQFIFQYYEKEERGRGNFPDRFSARQFPNYSSELNVNALLLGDSALYLCASSLGQEPHNEQFFGPGTRLTVL.

This clonotype turned up a few times. This chain connects TRBV12-3 or TRBV12-4 to TRBJ1-3, with D unresolved. V dropped 5 bases and J dropped 0 bases, with 11 bases sitting between them. The CDR3 extends over 15 amino acids. The CDR3 nucleotides are TGTGCCAGCAGTGCGCTTCGGGCCTCTGGAAACACCATATATTTT. It is translated as CASSALRASGNTIYF.

This clonotype appeared a few times. This chain uses TRBV30 with TRBJ1-2; no firm D call. With 2 bases removed from V and 13 bases from J, the gap between germline ends came to 17 bases. CDR1 and CDR2 (germline): GTSNPN, SVGIG (reference sequence). This CDR3 has 12 amino acids. CDR3 sequence (DNA): TGTGCCTGGAGTACCAGGACTGACCTCGCCACCTTC. Translating it yields CAWSTRTDLATF.